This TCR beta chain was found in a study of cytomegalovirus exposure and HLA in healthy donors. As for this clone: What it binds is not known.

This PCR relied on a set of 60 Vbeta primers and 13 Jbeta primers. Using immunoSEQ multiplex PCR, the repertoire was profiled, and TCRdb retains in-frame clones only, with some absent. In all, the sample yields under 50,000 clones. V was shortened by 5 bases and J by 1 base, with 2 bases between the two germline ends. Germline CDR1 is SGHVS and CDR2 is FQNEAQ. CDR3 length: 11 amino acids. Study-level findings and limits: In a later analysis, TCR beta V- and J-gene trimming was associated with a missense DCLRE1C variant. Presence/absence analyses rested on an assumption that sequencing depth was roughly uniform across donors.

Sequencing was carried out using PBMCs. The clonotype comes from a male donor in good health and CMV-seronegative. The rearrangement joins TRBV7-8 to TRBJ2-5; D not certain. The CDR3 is CASSLQETQYF. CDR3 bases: TGTGCCAGCAGCCTCCAAGAGACCCAGTACTTC.